The 11 T cell receptor beta chains reported below all come from one sample, sequenced in a study of cytomegalovirus exposure and HLA in healthy donors. A multiplex PCR was run with 60 Vbeta primers and 13 Jbeta primers. The assay was immunoSEQ multiplex PCR, and TCRdb's table has in-frame clones only and misses some. The data contain some 120,000 clones, about 80% of them singletons. Sequenced: PBMCs. These receptors all stem from a woman in her 50s in good health and CMV-seropositive.

This chain joins TRBV19 and TRBJ2-7, with D possibly TRBD2 on 5 matching bases. Trimming removed 2 bases at V and 2 bases at J, with 13 bases between. Germline lookup yields CDR1 LNHDA and CDR2 SQIVND (reference sequence). This CDR3 spans 15 amino acids. This CDR3 is CASSILPGETYEQYF. CDR3 nucleotide sequence: TGTGCCAGTAGTATATTACCCGGGGAGACCTACGAGCAGTACTTC.

J is TRBJ1-2 and V is TRBV4-3; D is perhaps TRBD1 (6 bases). The V end was cut by 0 bases, the J end by 1 base, with 15 bases between. The germline CDR1 and CDR2 sequences are LGHNA and YSLEER. The CDR3 spans 17 residues. The CDR3 here is CASSQEVGHGLNYGYTF. Written as DNA, the CDR3 is TGCGCCAGCAGCCAAGAAGTGGGACACGGGCTTAACTATGGCTACACCTTC.

The chain combines TRBV4-3 with TRBJ2-1; TRBD2 matches 13 bases. The CDR3 sequence is 15 residues long. Losses at the gene ends were 2 bases for V and 9 bases for J; bases not matched to a gene: 4. Germline assignment: CDR1 LGHNA and CDR2 YSLEER. The CDR3 coding sequence is TGCGCCAGCAGCCAAACTAGCGGGAGGGCCGGTGAGCAGTTCTTC. Residues: CASSQTSGRAGEQFF.

The CDR3 region is CAWTFRGTEAFF. The CDR3 nucleotides are TGTGCCTGGACCTTCCGGGGCACTGAAGCTTTCTTT. This chain uses TRBV30 with TRBJ1-1; no clear D gene. The CDR3 contains 12 residues. V was pared by 4 bases and J by 4 bases, with 10 bases between. Germline assignment: CDR1 GTSNPN and CDR2 SVGIG (reference sequence).

This clone appeared a few times. The CDR3 here is CASNPTGMNTEAFF. DNA of the CDR3: TGTGCCAGCAACCCGACAGGGATGAACACTGAAGCTTTCTTT. This chain joins TRBV2 and TRBJ1-1; 7 positions match TRBD1. Trimming removed 7 bases from V and 0 bases from J; junction bases left unmatched: 5. CDR1 and CDR2 (germline): SNHLY, FYNNEI. CDR3 length: 14 amino acids.

The rearrangement uses TRBV28 and TRBJ2-7; 11 bases agree with TRBD2. J gave up 2 bases and V 4 bases, and 4 bases lay outside the gene matches. The CDR3 consists of 15 residues. CDR1 is MDHEN, CDR2 SYDVKM, per germline. The CDR3 loop is CASSSLAGGTYEQYF. In nucleotides, the CDR3 is TGTGCCAGCAGTTCCCTAGCGGGAGGAACCTACGAGCAGTACTTC.

The chain employs TRBV4-2 and TRBJ2-1, with D maybe TRBD2 (5 bases). This CDR3 spans 15 amino acids. Germline V gene data show CDR1 as LGHNA and CDR2 as YNFKEQ. Between the trimmed V and J ends, which lost 4 bases and 6 bases, there was a span of 16 bases. CDR3 region: CASSREAEVLNEQFF. The CDR3 nucleotides read TGTGCCAGCAGCCGAGAAGCGGAGGTTCTCAATGAGCAGTTCTTC.

The rearrangement links TRBV25-1 to TRBJ2-5, with D hard to call. The J call may be mistaken, given a closer DNA end match to TRBJ2-7. Germline assignment: CDR1 MGHDK and CDR2 SYGVNS. The CDR3 spans 12 residues. The CDR3 DNA is TGTGCCAGGTCTCGAATCCCTTACGAGCAGTACTTC. It yields the protein CARSRIPYEQYF.

V is TRBV29-1 and J is TRBJ2-5, with D perhaps TRBD1 (6 bases). The DNA end is more similar to TRBJ2-7, so the J call may be wrong. The germline V gene encodes CDR1 SQVTM and CDR2 ANQGSEA. CDR3 length: 14 amino acids. The DNA for the CDR3 is TGCAGCGTTGGCCCAAAGGGGGTAATCAACGAGCAGTACTTC. Protein sequence: CSVGPKGVINEQYF.

The gene calls are TRBV7-3 and TRBJ2-3, with 8 bases matching TRBD2. The CDR3 consists of 16 residues. Germline values: CDR1 SGHTA, CDR2 FQGTGA. V lost 5 bases to trimming and J lost 5 bases; unmatched junction nucleotides: 12. CDR3 sequence reads: CASSPYPAGGGDTQYF. CDR3 sequence (DNA): TGTGCCAGCAGCCCCTACCCGGCGGGGGGAGGAGATACGCAGTATTTT.

This clone has only a few counts. V usage is TRBV6-5 and J usage is TRBJ2-7; D not resolved. In germline, CDR1 is MNHEY, CDR2 SVGAGI. V was pared by 6 bases and J by 4 bases, with 19 bases between. The CDR3 consists of 15 residues. In DNA, the CDR3 is TGTGCCAGCAGCCCTCAGGATAGGTTCCTATACGAGCAGTACTTC. The encoded protein is CASSPQDRFLYEQYF.